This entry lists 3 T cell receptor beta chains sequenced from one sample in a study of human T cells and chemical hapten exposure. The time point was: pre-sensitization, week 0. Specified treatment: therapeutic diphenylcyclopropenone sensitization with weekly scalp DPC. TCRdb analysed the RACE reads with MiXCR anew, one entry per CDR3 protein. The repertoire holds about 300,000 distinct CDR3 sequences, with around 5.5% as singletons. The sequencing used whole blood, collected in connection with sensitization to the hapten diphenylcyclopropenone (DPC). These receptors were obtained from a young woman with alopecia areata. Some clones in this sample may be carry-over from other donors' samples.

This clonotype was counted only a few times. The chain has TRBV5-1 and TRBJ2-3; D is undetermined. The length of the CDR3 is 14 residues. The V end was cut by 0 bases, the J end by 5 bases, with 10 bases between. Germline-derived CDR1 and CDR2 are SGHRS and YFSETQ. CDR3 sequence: CASSLDPRVDTQYF. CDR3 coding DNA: TGCGCCAGCAGCTTGGATCCACGGGTAGATACGCAGTATTTT.

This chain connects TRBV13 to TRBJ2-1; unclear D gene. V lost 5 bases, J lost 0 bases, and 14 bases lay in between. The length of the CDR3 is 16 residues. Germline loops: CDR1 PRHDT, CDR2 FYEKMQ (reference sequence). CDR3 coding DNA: TGTGCCAGCAGCCCCCCGGTTACGAGCTCCTACAATGAGCAGTTCTTC. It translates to CASSPPVTSSYNEQFF. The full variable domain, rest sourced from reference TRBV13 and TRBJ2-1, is AAGVIQSPRHLIKEKRETATLKCYPIPRHDTVYWYQQGPGQDPQFLISFYEKMQSDKGSIPDRFSAQQFSDYHSELNMSSLELGDSALYFCASSPPVTSSYNEQFFGPGTRLTVL.

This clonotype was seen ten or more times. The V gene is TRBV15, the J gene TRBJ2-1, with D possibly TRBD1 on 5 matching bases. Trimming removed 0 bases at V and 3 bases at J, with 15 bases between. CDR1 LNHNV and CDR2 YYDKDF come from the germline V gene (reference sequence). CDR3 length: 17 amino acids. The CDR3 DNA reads TGTGCCACCAGCAGAGATTTTGAAGGGGTGGACTACAATGAGCAGTTCTTC. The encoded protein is CATSRDFEGVDYNEQFF.